This T cell receptor beta chain derives from a study of cytomegalovirus exposure and HLA in healthy donors. V lost 5 bases, J lost 1 base, and 6 bases stayed unmatched. The CDR3 has 15 amino acids. Germline CDR1 is SNHLY and CDR2 is FYNNEI. Points from the study as a whole: Presence/absence analyses rested on an assumption that sequencing depth was roughly uniform across donors. In vitro checks showed that a few CMV-associated chains really do target CMV antigens.

Amplification used 60 Vbeta primers and 13 Jbeta primers. Sequenced by immunoSEQ multiplex PCR; TCRdb stores in-frame clones only, minus some. The sample includes fewer than 200,000 clones, approximately 81% of them seen just once. A remark on this clone: The antigen remains undetermined.

This sequence was found in a woman younger than 45 in good health and CMV-seronegative. The chain links TRBV2 to TRBJ1-1; 8 bases are shared with TRBD1. The sample taken for sequencing was PBMCs. As DNA, the CDR3 is TGTGCCAGCAGTCAGACAGGGGTCGGGAACACTGAAGCTTTCTTT. Protein: CASSQTGVGNTEAFF.